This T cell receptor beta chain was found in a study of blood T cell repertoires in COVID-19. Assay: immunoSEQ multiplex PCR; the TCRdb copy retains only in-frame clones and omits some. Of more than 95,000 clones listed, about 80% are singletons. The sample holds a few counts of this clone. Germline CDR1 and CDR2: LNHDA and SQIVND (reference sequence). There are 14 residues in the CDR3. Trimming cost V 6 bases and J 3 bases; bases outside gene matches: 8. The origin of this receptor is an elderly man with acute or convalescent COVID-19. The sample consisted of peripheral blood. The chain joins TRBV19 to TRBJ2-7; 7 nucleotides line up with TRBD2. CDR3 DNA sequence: TGTGCCAGTAGAGCTGGACCGGGGGGCTACGAGCAGTACTTC. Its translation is CASRAGPGGYEQYF.